This T cell receptor (beta chain) was documented in a study of shared clonotypes between healthy human individuals. Trimming cost V 1 base and J 1 base, with 13 bases left between them. This CDR3 is 16 amino acids long. Per the germline V gene, CDR1 is KGHSH and CDR2 is LQKENI. The data were produced by immunoSEQ multiplex PCR, yet TCRdb's version contains in-frame clones alone and is incomplete. The sample holds 2.3 million or so clones, just over 90% seen once. This receptor was taken from a man aged 18 to 29 in good health. Some clones in this sample may be carry-over from other donors' samples. Sequencing used naive CD4+ T cells from PBMCs. Documented subset: CD45RA+ positively selected. The chain couples TRBV18 to TRBJ1-1, with a possible D match to TRBD1 (5 bases). The CDR3 nucleotides read TGTGCCAGCTCACCACAGTTAGAAAGGGGGAACACTGAAGCTTTCTTT. It translates to CASSPQLERGNTEAFF. Based on the CDR3 plus reference TRBV18 and TRBJ1-1, the full variable domain is NAGVMQNPRHLVRRRGQEARLRCSPMKGHSHVYWYRQLPEEGLKFMVYLQKENIIDESGMPKERFSAEFPKEGPSILRIQQVVRGDSAAYFCASSPQLERGNTEAFFGQGTRLTVV.